Included here is one T cell receptor (beta chain) sequence, with context. What it binds is unknown. Other DNA sequences in the sample encode the same CDR3. The CDR3 is made up of 15 amino acids. Trimming cost V 1 base and J 0 bases, with 4 bases left between them. Per the germline V gene, CDR1 is SEHNR and CDR2 is FQNEAQ (reference sequence). This record belongs to a study of T cell responses to AZD1222 COVID-19 vaccine. Study conclusions and caveats: Reports say nearly half of spike-specific TCRs go after unmutated variant regions.

Generated by immunoSEQ multiplex PCR, the TCRdb table keeps only in-frame clones and is missing some. The table records approximately 74,000 clones, nearly 85% of them present only once. The J gene is TRBJ2-6, the V gene TRBV7-9; D unclear. This TCR derives from an adult in good health. Source: peripheral blood, taken on day 0 of AZD1222 vaccination. The CDR3, as DNA: TGTGCCAGCAGCTTAGTGGCCTCTGGGGCCAACGTCCTGACTTTC. Translated, it gives CASSLVASGANVLTF.